This paragraph covers one T cell receptor beta chain sequence. This clone has a handful of counts. Its specific antigen is unknown. No base quality information exists; no much larger clone differs at one position. The method behind the library was PCR. The listed sequencing device is Illumina HiSeq 4000. High-throughput sequencing was used to profile the TCR beta-chain CDR3 region of every patient. Turning to the authors' computational methods: Drawing on CDR3 differences between clinicopathological groups, the researchers built a classifier meant to tell apart patients with distant-metastatic papillary thyroid cancer. To measure repertoire diversity the researchers used the Shannon index, while the Morisita-Horn index served to gauge how similar the tumor and blood repertoires were. TCRdb applied fastp at Q25 and MiXCR to the public reads, then kept only in-frame beta chains. The V and J calls come from TCRdb's annotation, not from the publication. The sample table contains 45,000 or so clones; only one count was recorded for about 4.2% of them. The top ten constitute roughly 9.8% of the sample.

These data are taken from a study of metastatic and nonmetastatic thyroid tumors (TCRdb year 2020). In terms of the full investigation: Repertoires from peripheral blood and from tumor or nodule tissue samples of malignant and benign thyroid patients were compared.

No patient had received any treatment before thyroid surgery. Using T-cell receptor beta sequencing, the study looked back at clinical samples from patients collected from about 2012 to 2018. The junction shows trimming of 5 bases on V and 6 bases on J, plus 20 bases between the germline ends. The CDR3 contains 15 residues, cysteine and phenylalanine counted. The only DNA kept is the CDR3, 45 bases in frame from the first base. Sequences MNHNS (CDR1) and SASEGT (CDR2) are obtained from the germline V gene. Summary of the overall study and its limitations: In both blood and tumor samples, malignant tumors were reported to have significantly higher TCR beta diversity than benign nodules.

The sequence was collected from a female donor with papillary thyroid cancer or a benign thyroid nodule (not recorded which). Some clones in this sample may be carry-over from other donors' samples. Rearrangement joined TRBV6-1 to TRBJ2-7; the D call is tentative, TRBD1 or TRBD2, as each matches 6 bases. Input material: blood. The nucleotide sequence reads TGTGCCAGCAGTACGGGGATGGGGGGCCTACTCGAGCAGTACTTC. Its coded protein is CASSTGMGGLLEQYF.